The subject of this entry is one TCR beta chain. Assay: immunoSEQ multiplex PCR; the TCRdb copy retains only in-frame clones and omits some. The sample records tens of thousands of clones, around four fifths being singletons. V shed 0 bases and J 7 bases; nucleotides not matched to a gene: 5. The CDR3 is 17 residues long. Treatment of the sample: preoperative locoregional IRX-2 cytokine immunotherapy. Patients received preoperative, locoregional IRX-2 cytokine immunotherapy in a phase Ib study. This sample is part of a study of preoperative IRX-2 immunotherapy in early breast cancer. Sequencing used lymph node tissue, obtained after IRX-2 immunotherapy. The clonotype originates from a human donor with breast cancer. J is TRBJ2-1 and V is TRBV6-7, with 14 bases identical to TRBD2. TRBV6-7 is identified as an open reading frame with a role that is uncertain. The CDR3 sequence is CASSYSPRLAGGNEQFF. The CDR3 DNA sequence: TGTGCCAGCAGTTACTCACCCCGACTAGCGGGGGGGAATGAGCAGTTCTTC.